Described below is a single T cell receptor (beta chain) sequence and its context. V lost 4 bases and J 4 bases, leaving 9 bases between the germline ends. This CDR3 contains 13 residues. Germline V gives CDR1 SGHTA, CDR2 FQGNSA. The data were obtained in a study of T cell changes during pregnancy in multiple sclerosis. The assay was immunoSEQ multiplex PCR, and TCRdb's table has in-frame clones only and misses some. The repertoire holds approximately 70,000 clones, with around nine tenths as singletons. The sequences come from peripheral blood, collected in the third trimester of pregnancy. The sequence was collected from a female donor with multiple sclerosis, enrolled in a pregnancy study. The chain combines TRBV7-2 with TRBJ2-3, with D hard to call. The CDR3 coding sequence is TGTGCCAGCAGCTCGAGAATAGCAGATACGCAGTATTTT. It specifies CASSSRIADTQYF.